This TCR beta chain was recorded in a study of blood T cells in healthy people across ages. To note about this clonotype: Antigen specificity is unknown. The junction departs from germline at one end; a sequencing error may be responsible.

CDR1 is LGHNA, CDR2 YSLEER, per germline. This CDR3 contains 16 residues. The second PCR ran roughly 6 to 11 cycles with a sample-barcoded 5' primer and J-beta primers. A template-switch adaptor that had 12 random nucleotides put a tag on each cDNA molecule. A single record per CDR3 protein comes from TCRdb applying MiXCR to the 5' RACE reads. The sample has about 580,000 distinct CDR3 sequences, more than 45% seen once. The study, taken as a whole, reports: A roughly linear fall in TCR beta diversity per million T cells was seen with increasing age. Comparison with aged donors showed that long-lived donors had more naive CD4+ cells and higher diversity.

The source material was blood. V gene TRBV4-3 combines with J gene TRBJ1-4; D uncertain. This clonotype originated in an elderly man in good health. In nucleotides, the CDR3 is TGCGCCGGCAGCCAAGAGATAGGGAGGCTTGGCGAAAAACTGTTTTTT. It encodes CAGSQEIGRLGEKLFF.